This is a list of T cell receptor beta chains from one sample in a study of control samples from healthy donors and cancer patients. The protocol was immunoSEQ multiplex PCR, while the TCRdb copy is restricted to in-frame clones and leaves out a portion. The sample holds 100,000 to 150,000 clones, around nine tenths seen once. Input material: blood. The receptors stem from a man aged 50 or older in good health. Each CDR3 is given with its conserved first and last residue. The D gene is left open where the match is weak. Rows may omit the clone size; those that give it use once, few, many or a size class.

TRBJ1-2	TRBV6-5	-	-	TGTGCCAGCAGAGACAGGAAGGATGGCTACACCTTC	CASRDRKDGYTF
TRBJ2-7	TRBV6-6	once	-	TGTGCCAGCAGTTCAGGGTACACCTACGAGCAGTACTTC	CASSSGYTYEQYF
TRBJ1-2	TRBV30	-	-	TGTGCCTGGAGTTTCTCTAGTGGCTACACCTTC	CAWSFSSGYTF
TRBJ1-1	TRBV5-1	-	-	TGCGCCAGCAGCTTGGGCGGAAGTGCCACTGAAGCTTTCTTT	CASSLGGSATEAFF
TRBJ1-1	TRBV9	once	-	TGTGCCAGCAGCGTGGGACAAAATGAAGCTTTCTTT	CASSVGQNEAFF
TRBJ1-5	TRBV18	-	-	TGTGCCAGCTCACCCGGGGGCGGCAATCAGCCCCAGCATTTT	CASSPGGGNQPQHF
TRBJ2-1	TRBV3-1/TRBV3-2	-	-	TGTGCCAGCAGACGGGACGGTAGCTCCTACAATGAGCAGTTCTTC	CASRRDGSSYNEQFF
TRBJ2-5	TRBV11-3	-	TRBD2	TGTGCCAGCAGCTTAGGGAAGCGGACTAGCGGGGTGGAGACCCAGTACTTC	CASSLGKRTSGVETQYF
TRBJ1-1	TRBV5-8	-	-	TGTGCCGGATCAGGGGTCTACACTGAAGCTTTCTTT	CAGSGVYTEAFF
TRBJ2-1	TRBV10-3	-	-	TGTGCCATCAGGTGGGCCCATGAGCAGTTCTTC	CAIRWAHEQFF
TRBJ2-7	TRBV19	few	TRBD1	TGTGCCAGTAGTATCGGACAGGGCCGCTACGAGCAGTACTTC	CASSIGQGRYEQYF